These T cell receptor beta chains were read from a single sample in a study of T cells in Graves' hyperthyroidism and ophthalmopathy. Via MiXCR, TCRdb re-called the multiplex PCR reads, giving one row per CDR3 protein. The sample contains 280,000 or so distinct CDR3 sequences, roughly 15% of which appear only once. The sequencing sample was made of blood. The receptors were gathered from a woman in her forties or fifties with Graves' hyperthyroidism that later progressed to Graves' ophthalmopathy. Both conserved end residues are part of each CDR3. The D gene is left open where the match is weak. A row's size may be missing; if present it is once, few, many or a size class.

CDR3: CASSLIRTGSTGELFF
DNA: TGCGCCAGCAGCTTGATTCGGACAGGGTCCACCGGGGAGCTGTTTTTT
J: TRBJ2-2
size: few
length: 16
V: TRBV5-1
D: TRBD1

CDR3: CSVGGGRLGNEQFF
DNA: TGCAGCGTTGGAGGGGGTCGACTAGGAAATGAGCAGTTCTTC
J: TRBJ2-1
size: many
length: 14
V: TRBV29-1
D: NA

CDR3: CASSVARESGNTIYF
DNA: TGTGCCAGCAGCGTAGCTCGGGAGTCCGGAAACACCATATATTTT
J: TRBJ1-3
size: few
length: 15
V: TRBV9
D: NA

CDR3: CASSPNKATMNEQFF
DNA: TGTGCCAGCTCACCGAATAAGGCGACGATGAATGAGCAGTTCTTC
J: TRBJ2-1
size: many
length: 15
V: TRBV18
D: NA

CDR3: CASSPSRDTQYF
DNA: TGTGCCAGCTCACCATCAAGGGATACGCAGTATTTT
J: TRBJ2-3
size: many
length: 12
V: TRBV18
D: NA

CDR3: CASSLYRQTQYF
DNA: TGTGCCAGCAGTTTATACAGGCAGACCCAGTACTTC
J: TRBJ2-5
size: many
length: 12
V: TRBV28
D: NA

CDR3: CATSAGTGVTWPQHF
DNA: TGTGCCACCAGCGCCGGGACAGGAGTAACGTGGCCCCAGCATTTT
J: TRBJ1-5
size: many
length: 15
V: TRBV24-1
D: TRBD1

CDR3: CASSQVGAGGPQHF
DNA: TGCGCCAGCAGCCAAGTCGGGGCGGGGGGGCCCCAGCATTTT
J: TRBJ1-5
size: once
length: 14
V: TRBV4-1
D: NA

CDR3: CASRGTSGSDIQYF
DNA: TGTGCCAGCAGAGGGACTAGCGGGAGTGACATTCAGTACTTC
J: TRBJ2-4
size: NA
length: 14
V: TRBV6-1
D: TRBD2

CDR3: CASSAPGQGIHEQYF
DNA: TGTGCCAGCAGTGCCCCGGGACAGGGGATCCACGAGCAGTACTTC
J: TRBJ2-7
size: many
length: 15
V: TRBV2
D: TRBD1

CDR3: CASSKRFPQLAVSSYEQYF
DNA: TGTGCCAGCAGCAAGAGATTCCCTCAACTAGCGGTGAGCTCCTACGAGCAGTACTTC
J: TRBJ2-7
size: many
length: 19
V: TRBV6-2/TRBV6-3
D: TRBD2

CDR3: CSVDEHTGELFF
DNA: TGCAGCGTTGACGAACACACCGGGGAGCTGTTTTTT
J: TRBJ2-2
size: many
length: 12
V: TRBV29-1
D: NA

CDR3: CSASGGRVTEAFF
DNA: TGCAGTGCTAGCGGGGGGCGCGTCACTGAAGCTTTCTTT
J: TRBJ1-1
size: many
length: 13
V: TRBV20-1
D: NA

CDR3: CATKEGGLGDEQYF
DNA: TGTGCCACCAAAGAGGGGGGACTTGGGGACGAGCAGTACTTC
J: TRBJ2-7
size: many
length: 14
V: TRBV7-9
D: NA

CDR3: CATSLTGTSNEQFF
DNA: TGTGCCACCAGTCTTACTGGAACTTCCAATGAGCAGTTCTTC
J: TRBJ2-1
size: many
length: 14
V: TRBV24-1
D: NA

CDR3: CASSRRDLGEQYF
DNA: TGTGCCAGCAGTCGCCGGGACCTGGGAGAGCAGTACTTC
J: TRBJ2-7
size: many
length: 13
V: TRBV28
D: NA

CDR3: CASSLETAEKLFF
DNA: TGTGCCAGCAGTTTAGAAACGGCGGAAAAACTGTTTTTT
J: TRBJ1-4
size: many
length: 13
V: TRBV12-3/TRBV12-4
D: NA

CDR3: CSASKRLAGVGYEQYF
DNA: TGCAGTGCTAGCAAAAGACTAGCGGGAGTGGGCTACGAGCAGTACTTC
J: TRBJ2-7
size: many
length: 16
V: TRBV20-1
D: TRBD2

CDR3: CASRAELAGEQFF
DNA: TGTGCCAGCAGGGCAGAACTAGCGGGCGAGCAGTTCTTC
J: TRBJ2-1
size: NA
length: 13
V: TRBV2
D: TRBD2

CDR3: CASSWGATEGNTIYF
DNA: TGTGCCAGCAGCTGGGGGGCTACGGAAGGAAACACCATATATTTT
J: TRBJ1-3
size: many
length: 15
V: TRBV11-2
D: NA

CDR3: CASSLAIGVTEAFF
DNA: TGTGCCAGCAGCTTGGCGATTGGGGTGACTGAAGCTTTCTTT
J: TRBJ1-1
size: many
length: 14
V: TRBV5-5
D: NA

CDR3: CASSPRVWANVLTF
DNA: TGTGCCAGCAGCCCCAGGGTGTGGGCCAACGTCCTGACTTTC
J: TRBJ2-6
size: many
length: 14
V: TRBV5-6
D: NA

CDR3: CASSLNRDTQYF
DNA: TGTGCCAGCAGCTTGAACCGGGATACGCAGTATTTT
J: TRBJ2-3
size: few
length: 12
V: TRBV11-2
D: NA